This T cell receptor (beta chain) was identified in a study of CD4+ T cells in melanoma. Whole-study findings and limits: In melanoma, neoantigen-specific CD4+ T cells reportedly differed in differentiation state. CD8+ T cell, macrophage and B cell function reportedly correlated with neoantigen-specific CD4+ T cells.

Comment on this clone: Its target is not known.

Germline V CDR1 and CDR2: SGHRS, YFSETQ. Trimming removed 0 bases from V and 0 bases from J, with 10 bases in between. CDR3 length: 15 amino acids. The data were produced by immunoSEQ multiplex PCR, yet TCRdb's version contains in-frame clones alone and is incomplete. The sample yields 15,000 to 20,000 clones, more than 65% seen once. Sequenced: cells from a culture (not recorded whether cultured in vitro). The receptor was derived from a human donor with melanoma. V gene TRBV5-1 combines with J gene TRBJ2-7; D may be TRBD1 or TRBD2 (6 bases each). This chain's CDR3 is CASSLGGGFSYEQYF. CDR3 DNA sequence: TGCGCCAGCAGCTTGGGAGGGGGGTTCTCCTACGAGCAGTACTTC.